Listed here are 27 T cell receptor beta chains from one sample, sequenced in a study of blood T cell repertoires in COVID-19. Generated by immunoSEQ multiplex PCR, the TCRdb table keeps only in-frame clones and is missing some. The sample shows a few hundred thousand clones, 88% of them seen only once. The specimen was PBMCs or T cells enriched from blood (not recorded which). The receptor source for this set is a man aged 30-40 years who had recovered from COVID-19.

The chain is built from TRBV30 and TRBJ2-1, with 10 bases aligning to TRBD2. Looked up from germline, CDR1 is GTSNPN and CDR2 is SVGIG (reference sequence). V shed 6 bases, J shed 11 bases, and the junction held 13 bases outside the gene matches. This CDR3 comprises 14 residues. The CDR3 nucleotides are TGTGCCTGTTTTAGCGGGGGGTCCCTCTATAAGCAGTTCTTC. This encodes CACFSGGSLYKQFF.

This sequence joins TRBV5-1 and TRBJ2-5, with D perhaps TRBD2 (6 bases). Germline CDR1 SGHRS, CDR2 YFSETQ. The CDR3 has 13 residues. The V end was cut by 4 bases, the J end by 5 bases, with 12 bases between. In DNA form, the CDR3 reads TGCGCCAGCAGCCGAACTAGCTTGGAGACCCAGTACTTC. Its protein is CASSRTSLETQYF.

This clone occurred once. The CDR3 nucleotides read TGCGCCAGCAGCCCCTTCTCCAGTAACTATGGCTACACCTTC. Translation gives CASSPFSSNYGYTF. This rearrangement joins TRBV5-1 to TRBJ1-2, with D unresolved. CDR3 size: 14 residues. CDR1 is SGHRS, CDR2 YFSETQ, per germline. V shed 4 bases and J shed 1 base, with 11 bases lying between them.

This clone appeared a few times. This chain uses TRBV11-2 with TRBJ1-1, with 10 bases matching TRBD1. J lost 0 bases, V lost 3 bases, and 7 bases had no gene match. The germline V gene has CDR1 SGHAT and CDR2 FQNNGV. CDR3 size: 17 residues. The CDR3 nucleotides read TGTGCCAGCAGCTTGAGCAGGGACAGGGGCATGAACACTGAAGCTTTCTTT. This gives the protein CASSLSRDRGMNTEAFF.

The chain employs TRBV29-1 and TRBJ1-3; TRBD1 agrees at 8 bases. CDR3 size: 12 residues. CDR1 and CDR2 (germline): SQVTM, ANQGSEA. Trimming took 6 bases from V and 4 from J; bases not matched to a gene: 2. DNA of the CDR3: TGCAGCGTGCACAGGGGGGGAAACACCATATATTTT. Translating gives CSVHRGGNTIYF.

This chain connects TRBV25-1 to TRBJ2-1, with D maybe TRBD1 (5 bases). V shed 1 base and J shed 5 bases, with 12 bases lying between them. The CDR3 totals 15 residues. CDR1 is MGHDK and CDR2 is SYGVNS in the germline V gene. The DNA of the CDR3 is TGTGCCAGCAGTGAATCAGGGTTCAAGAACAATGAGCAGTTCTTC. It codes for CASSESGFKNNEQFF.

The chain links TRBV7-9 to TRBJ1-2; maybe TRBD1 (5 bases). In germline, CDR1 is SEHNR, CDR2 FQNEAQ (reference sequence). The CDR3 extends over 14 amino acids. V was trimmed by 2 bases and J by 4 bases, leaving 11 bases between them. The CDR3 DNA reads TGTGCCAGCAGCTTACAGACAGTCCTCTATGGCTACACCTTC. Encoded protein: CASSLQTVLYGYTF. Variable domain in full (rest from reference TRBV7-9 and TRBJ1-2): DTGVSQNPRHKITKRGQNVTFRCDPISEHNRLYWYRQTLGQGPEFLTYFQNEAQLEKSRLLSDRFSAERPKGSFSTLEIQRTEQGDSAMYLCASSLQTVLYGYTFGSGTRLTVV.

This clone was recorded a few times. The chain is built from TRBV9 and TRBJ1-2, with D maybe TRBD1 (6 bases). The CDR3 consists of 13 residues. Germline CDR1 and CDR2: SGDLS and YYNGEE. V dropped 4 bases and J dropped 7 bases, with 14 bases sitting between them. CDR3: CASSPTGIRGYTF. CDR3 DNA: TGTGCCAGCAGCCCTACAGGGATCCGTGGCTACACCTTC.

The chain links TRBV10-2 to TRBJ2-5; D may be TRBD2 (6 bases). The CDR3 runs to 13 residues. Trimming took 4 bases from V and 2 from J, leaving 8 bases between them. The germline V gene encodes CDR1 WSHSY and CDR2 SAAADI. For the CDR3, the DNA is TGCGCCAGCAGTGTGGGACTGCAAGAGACCCAGTACTTC. Its translation is CASSVGLQETQYF.

Points on this clone: Germline and junction disagree at one end, which may indicate a read error. The chain links TRBV30 to TRBJ1-1; D uncertain. Germline values: CDR1 GTSNPN, CDR2 SVGIG (reference sequence). The CDR3 is made up of 8 amino acids. This chain's CDR3 is CAWSVTRF. The CDR3 DNA reads TGTGCCTGGAGTGTCACTCGGTTT.

The chain couples TRBV12-3 or TRBV12-4 to TRBJ1-1; weak D call: TRBD1 (6 bases). The CDR3 has 13 amino acids. V shed 6 bases and J shed 6 bases, with 14 bases lying between them. CDR3 sequence reads: CASSRIGTPEAFF. CDR3 bases: TGTGCCAGCAGCAGAATCGGGACACCTGAAGCTTTCTTT.

This clone was found once. The CDR3 DNA follows: TGCGCCAGCAGCCCCCCCCGCACGAGCACCTACGAGCAGTACTTC. Its protein product is CASSPPRTSTYEQYF. V usage is TRBV5-1 and J usage is TRBJ2-7; no clear D. The V and J ends lost 4 bases and 2 bases respectively, with 16 bases between them. Germline lookup yields CDR1 SGHRS and CDR2 YFSETQ. The CDR3 covers 15 residues.

This clone was detected once. The V call is TRBV18, the J call TRBJ1-1; TRBD1 agrees at 7 bases. V was pared by 3 bases and J by 1 base, with 5 bases of the junction left unmatched. This CDR3 contains 15 residues. The V gene's germline CDR1 is KGHSH and CDR2 LQKENI. The chain's CDR3 is CASSPLQGRNTEAFF. The CDR3 coding sequence is TGTGCCAGCTCACCCTTACAGGGGCGGAACACTGAAGCTTTCTTT.

The chain links TRBV7-8 to TRBJ1-2; 8 bases match TRBD1. The CDR3 extends over 15 amino acids. V shed 2 bases, J shed 5 bases, and the junction held 7 bases outside the gene matches. Germline CDR1 is SGHVS and CDR2 is FQNEAQ. CDR3 amino acids: CASSLYSGGIYGYTF. Here the CDR3 DNA reads TGTGCCAGCAGCTTATATTCAGGGGGCATTTATGGCTACACCTTC.

The J gene is TRBJ2-5, the V gene TRBV6-5, with 8 bases lining up with TRBD1. The CDR3 covers 14 residues. CDR1 and CDR2 (germline): MNHEY, SVGAGI. V lost 6 bases and J lost 5; bases outside the gene matches: 8. The CDR3 coding sequence is TGTGCCAGCAGGCAAACAGGGGGTGAGGAGACCCAGTACTTC. This codes for CASRQTGGEETQYF.

This chain connects TRBV5-1 to TRBJ1-2; 10 positions match TRBD1. CDR1 is SGHRS, CDR2 YFSETQ, per germline. This CDR3 has 13 residues. V was clipped by 0 bases and J by 12 bases; unmatched bases: 5. The CDR3 loop reads CASSLGQGASNTF. As DNA, the CDR3 is TGCGCCAGCAGCTTGGGACAGGGGGCCTCTAACACCTTC.

The chain combines TRBV5-3 with TRBJ1-2; D unclear. TRBV5-3 belongs to the ORF category, with a function that is uncertain. The CDR3 is 14 residues long. V was cut by 5 bases and J by 4 bases, with 15 bases left in between. The DNA for the CDR3 is TGTGCCAGAAGACGACCGACGGGATTCTATGGCTACACCTTC. It codes for CARRRPTGFYGYTF.

The genes are TRBV19 and TRBJ2-2; 7 nucleotides line up with TRBD1. The CDR3 loop spans 15 amino acids. With 8 bases clipped from V and 7 bases from J, the junction kept 13 bases outside the gene matches. The germline gives CDR1 LNHDA, CDR2 SQIVND (reference sequence). CDR3 protein: CASWGTGVSHGELFF. The CDR3 region has the DNA TGTGCCAGTTGGGGAACAGGGGTCTCCCACGGGGAGCTGTTTTTT.

This clone was seen a single time. At one end the junction does not follow the germline gene, possibly because of a read error. This chain joins TRBV4-1 and TRBJ2-7; TRBD2 is a possible D gene (5 bases). The CDR3 is 13 residues long. The germline V gene encodes CDR1 MGHRA and CDR2 YSYEKL. The CDR3, as DNA: TGCGCTAGCAGCCAAGATATAGCGAGGGAGCAGTACTTC. Protein sequence: CASSQDIAREQYF.

This clone came up once. This chain links TRBV7-2 with TRBJ1-2; D perhaps matches TRBD1 (5 bases). Germline V gene lookup returns CDR1 SGHTA and CDR2 FQGNSA. V lost 5 bases, J lost 5 bases, and 12 bases lay in between. The CDR3 loop spans 13 amino acids. The CDR3 spells CASSPDIQYGYTF. Here the CDR3 DNA reads TGTGCCAGCAGCCCGGACATACAATATGGCTACACCTTC. Using reference TRBV7-2 and TRBJ1-2 for the parts outside the CDR3, the full variable domain is GAGVSQSPSNKVTEKGKDVELRCDPISGHTALYWYRQSLGQGLEFLIYFQGNSAPDKSGLPSDRFSAERTGGSVSTLTIQRTQQEDSAVYLCASSPDIQYGYTFGSGTRLTVV.

This clone was observed once. The chain recombines TRBV27 with TRBJ2-5; a possible D gene is TRBD2 (5 bases). Germline assignment: CDR1 MNHEY and CDR2 SMNVEV (reference sequence). The CDR3 contains 15 residues. The V end was cut by 5 bases, the J end by 4 bases, with 17 bases between. The CDR3 reads CASSQGLVGIETQYF. CDR3 DNA sequence: TGTGCCAGCAGTCAAGGACTGGTGGGGATAGAGACCCAGTACTTC.

V gene TRBV6-5 combines with J gene TRBJ2-7; D may be TRBD1 (5 bases). The V gene lost 2 bases and the J gene lost 2 bases, with 10 bases spanning the gap. Germline CDR1 reads MNHEY; CDR2 reads SVGAGI. CDR3 length equals 14 residues. CDR3 protein: CASSYRGHPYEQYF. Written as DNA, the CDR3 is TGTGCCAGCAGTTACAGGGGCCATCCCTACGAGCAGTACTTC.

The V gene is TRBV7-6, the J gene TRBJ1-4, with unresolved D. Germline loops: CDR1 SGHVS, CDR2 FNYEAQ. V was trimmed by 1 base and J by 3 bases, leaving 18 bases between them. CDR3 length: 18 residues. The CDR3 DNA is TGTGCCAGCAGCTTAGTCCCCCCCAGTTTGGGCCCTAATGAAAAACTGTTTTTT. It specifies CASSLVPPSLGPNEKLFF.

The chain has TRBV28 and TRBJ2-5, with TRBD1 matching 10 bases. The CDR3 has 20 residues. CDR1 and CDR2 from the germline V gene are MDHEN and SYDVKM. J gave up 3 bases and V 1 base, and 17 bases lay outside the gene matches. This chain's CDR3 is CASSLFSRQTGQGYKETQYF. The CDR3 coding sequence is TGTGCCAGCAGTTTATTCTCCCGGCAGACGGGACAGGGGTATAAAGAGACCCAGTACTTC.

This rearrangement joins TRBV7-8 to TRBJ2-1, with D maybe TRBD1 (6 bases). The CDR3 consists of 15 residues. Trimming cost V 1 base and J 5 bases, with 12 bases left between them. Per germline, CDR1 SGHVS and CDR2 FQNEAQ. CDR3 sequence: CASSLGAGQHNEQFF. For the CDR3, the DNA is TGTGCCAGCAGCTTAGGCGCCGGACAGCACAATGAGCAGTTCTTC. Filled out from reference TRBV7-8 and TRBJ2-1, the complete variable domain reads GAGVSQSPRYKVAKRGQDVALRCDPISGHVSLFWYQQALGQGPEFLTYFQNEAQLDKSGLPSDRFFAERPEGSVSTLKIQRTQQEDSAVYLCASSLGAGQHNEQFFGPGTRLTVL.

The CDR3, as DNA: TGCAGCCCTTACGGGGAAGAGCAGTACTTC. Encoded protein: CSPYGEEQYF. V is TRBV20-1 and J is TRBJ2-7; D may be TRBD2 (5 bases). The CDR3 is 10 amino acids. Germline V CDR1 and CDR2: DFQATT, SNEGSKA (reference sequence).

The chain carries TRBV5-1 and TRBJ2-1; 12 positions agree with TRBD2. There are 16 residues in the CDR3. Trimming cost V 2 bases and J 4 bases; bases outside gene matches: 4. The V gene's germline CDR1 is SGHRS and CDR2 YFSETQ. CDR3 sequence: CASSFTSGGLYNEQFF. The DNA of the CDR3 is TGCGCCAGCAGCTTCACTAGCGGGGGGTTGTACAATGAGCAGTTCTTC.